This TCR beta chain was documented in a study of beta chain features in type 1 diabetes (dated by TCRdb to 2017 to 2018). Background for the entire study: Mean age, gender distribution, total cell number and subset yield did not differ between patients and healthy donors. In the study, recently diagnosed type 1 diabetes patients and matched healthy donors were compared on the TCRB repertoires of their sorted circulating CD4+ T cell subsets. Naive and central memory subsets were obtained from all 30 or so donors, but regulatory and stem cell-like memory subsets were isolated from only 8 patients and roughly 8 healthy donors. Across all samples, almost 110 million sorted cells were examined, and cell number per subset correlated strongly with RNA yield. Study-level results and caveats: Naive, central memory and regulatory TCRB repertoires appeared more similar among patients than among healthy donors. A moderate but significant shortening of TCRB CDR3 length was observed in type 1 diabetes patients in all four CD4+ subsets. Because cDNA was sequenced instead of genomic DNA, activated cells with high expression could be over-represented, although the groups did not differ in activation or CD3 levels. PCR might favor shorter templates, but patient and control samples were amplified and corrected together, so any skew would affect both groups equally. At VDJ recombination sites, patients with type 1 diabetes made fewer insertions and deleted more nucleotides, a pattern implying thymic rearrangement abnormalities. Because small numbers of individuals were included in the HLA sub-analyses, any influence of HLA type on TCRB rearrangement was left unresolved.

This clone was counted a few times. The antigen it recognizes is unknown. No much larger clone is present one base from it, and per-base qualities are unavailable. A single peripheral blood draw of around 120 mL on average was collected from each donor into heparinised tubes. A BD FACSAria II was used to sort naive, central memory, regulatory and stem cell-like memory CD4+ T cells with a panel that included CD45RO, CCR7, CD25, CD127, CD95 and CD27. Purity was above 95% for every sorted population. Right away, PBMCs were isolated by Lymphoprep density gradient centrifugation and were stained directly, with no culture step. So that batch effects would be minimized, each experiment stained and sorted samples in pairs, pairing one healthy donor with one patient. The entire isolated RNA was reverse transcribed using the High Capacity cDNA Reverse Transcription Kit, and thus expressed TCRB transcripts were sequenced. Deep immunoSEQ sequencing was applied to naive, central memory and regulatory T cell samples, giving an average of about 3.7 million total reads per sample. Sorted cells were lysed in RLT buffer and RNA was extracted with DNase-treated RNeasy Micro or Mini kits, depending on cell number. Each cell subset was processed on its own to prevent cross-contamination, while patient and healthy donor samples were processed together. The immunoSEQ multiplex PCR was used to amplify TCRB sequences from cDNA, generating 87-bp fragments that spanned the CDR3 region. Amplicons were sequenced on the Illumina HiSeq platform. The original pipeline was this. PCR bias was computationally corrected using synthetic template baselines, reads within Hamming distance 2 were collapsed, and singletons that could not be merged were discarded. Reads were aligned against IMGT to assign V, D and J genes, CDR3 length and insertions or deletions at six rearrangement sites. Clonotype counts were normalized to sorted cell number within each subset before computing true diversity and Gini coefficients with the tcR R package. Repertoire sharing was quantified using the overlap coefficient calculated on TCRB nucleotide sequences. As a proxy for the pre-selection repertoire, out-of-frame TCRB sequences from naive cells were analyzed. Entries here come from immuneACCESS through TCRdb and include only in-frame sequences with V and J called. Some clones fail to appear in such tables; in the studies checked, an unresolved V gene covers under half of the shortfall, and the cause of the remainder is unknown. V and J calls and clone size are copied from that table; D and trimming were computed from the DNA. This sample gives more than 250,000 clones in total; approximately 15% of them show up just once. Approximately 0.015% of the sample is in the top ten clones.

V loses 2 bases at its end and J loses 4 bases; junction bases beyond the gene matches: 7. The CDR3 goes from the cysteine to the phenylalanine over 16 residues. Only CDR3 DNA remains: 48 bases, in frame from the first base. CDR1 and CDR2 are drawn from the germline V gene: KGHSH, LQKENI. Material for sequencing was naive CD4+ T cells from blood. Sample cell subset or site, as interpreted from the label and publication: true naive CD4+ T cells. The clonotype comes from a man younger than 30 with type 1 diabetes. Recombination linked TRBV18 to TRBJ2-1; TRBD2 matches 8 bases in the middle. The nucleotide sequence is given as TGTGCCAGCTCACCAAGCGGGACTAGGGGGTACAATGAGCAGTTCTTC. This translates into CASSPSGTRGYNEQFF.